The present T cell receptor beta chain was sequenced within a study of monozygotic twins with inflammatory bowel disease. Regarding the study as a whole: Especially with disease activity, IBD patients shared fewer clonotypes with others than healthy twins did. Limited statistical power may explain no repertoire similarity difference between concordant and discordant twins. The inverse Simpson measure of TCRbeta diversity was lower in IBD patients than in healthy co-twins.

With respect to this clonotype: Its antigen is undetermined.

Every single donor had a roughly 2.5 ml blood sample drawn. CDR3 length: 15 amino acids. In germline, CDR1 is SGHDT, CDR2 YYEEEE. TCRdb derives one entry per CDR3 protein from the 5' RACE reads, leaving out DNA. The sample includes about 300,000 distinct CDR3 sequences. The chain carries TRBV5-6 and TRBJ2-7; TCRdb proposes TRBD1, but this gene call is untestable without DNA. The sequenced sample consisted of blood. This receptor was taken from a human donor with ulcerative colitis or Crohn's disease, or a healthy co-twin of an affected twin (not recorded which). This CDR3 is CASRYRDRGSYEQYF.